The clone carrying this TCR beta chain was seen repeatedly, ten times or more. Its antigen remains unidentified. The germline V and J ends were trimmed by 2 bases and 0 bases, with 5 bases remaining between them. The germline V gene encodes CDR1 MNHEY and CDR2 SMNVEV (reference sequence). There are 15 residues in the CDR3. Template switching added a universal primer site; cDNA carried unique molecular identifiers. Using its own MiXCR run on the 5' RACE reads, TCRdb lists one record per CDR3 protein. The top ten clones hold just under 3% of a sample with a few hundred thousand distinct CDR3 sequences, 24% of them seen once. The data were obtained in a study of identical twins. Study-level findings and limits: Clonotypes of the beta chain that were abundant in cord blood carried fewer insertions (memory repertoires showed none).

Separately, the same data were catalogued under a study of T cells expressing NK-cell markers. That source notes: Eight donors were sequenced, seven testing HCMV-seropositive and one testing seronegative. Clones of NKG2C+ T cells that had expanded were of unclear HCMV specificity.

The sample consisted of CD4+ T cells sorted from blood. V gene TRBV27 combines with J gene TRBJ2-6; no definite D call. The clonotype comes from a woman between 18 and 30 years old in good health. The CDR3 protein is CASSLRGSGANVLTF. The CDR3 DNA reads TGTGCCAGCAGTTTAAGAGGCTCTGGGGCCAACGTCCTGACTTTC.